These 20 T cell receptor beta chains were all obtained from the same sample, sequenced in a study of blood T cell repertoires in COVID-19 (dated by TCRdb to 2019 to 2021). Library preparation employed the immunoSEQ multiplex PCR assay. Entries here come from immuneACCESS through TCRdb and include only in-frame sequences with V and J called. Some clones fail to appear in such tables; in the studies checked, an unresolved V gene covers under half of the shortfall, and the cause of the remainder is unknown. The sample has fewer than 200,000 clones on record, around nine tenths of them singletons. Around an eighth of the sample lies in the top ten. The sample was peripheral blood. These receptors were taken from a woman in her seventies with COVID-19, enrolled during active disease.

CDR3 sequence: CASSLETGGAKNIQYF. The CDR3, as DNA: TGTGCCAGCAGTTTAGAGACAGGGGGAGCCAAAAACATTCAGTACTTC. The rearrangement links TRBV28 to TRBJ2-4; 9 bases are shared with TRBD1. CDR1 and CDR2 (germline): MDHEN, SYDVKM. This CDR3 has 16 amino acids. The V segment lost 2 bases and the J segment 0 bases; nucleotides outside the gene matches: 2.

The V and J genes are TRBV27 and TRBJ1-5, with TRBD1 matching 8 bases. The CDR3 has 16 amino acids. Germline loops: CDR1 MNHEY, CDR2 SMNVEV (reference sequence). V was clipped by 5 bases and J by 3 bases; unmatched bases: 9. The CDR3, as DNA: TGTGCCAGCAGTCCATCTACAGGGGGACTCAATCAGCCCCAGCATTTT. Protein sequence: CASSPSTGGLNQPQHF.

The rearrangement uses TRBV6-5 and TRBJ2-5, with a possible D match to TRBD1 (6 bases). The germline CDR1 and CDR2 sequences are MNHEY and SVGAGI. Deletions cut 8 bases from V and 7 bases from J, with 14 bases between. This CDR3 comprises 12 residues. CDR3 nucleotide sequence: TGTGCCAGCGAAGTCGGGACAACGACCCAGTACTTC. Amino acids: CASEVGTTTQYF.

The J gene is TRBJ1-2, the V gene TRBV4-1; D is ambiguous. V lost 1 base and J 4 bases, leaving 10 bases between the germline ends. The CDR3 length is 14 residues. Germline V gene data show CDR1 as MGHRA and CDR2 as YSYEKL. The CDR3 bases are TGCGCCAGCAGCCAAGCAACAGAATTCTATGGCTACACCTTC. Amino acids: CASSQATEFYGYTF.

V is TRBV24-1 and J is TRBJ2-1, with 7 positions matching TRBD2. J gave up 10 bases and V 5 bases, and 4 bases lay outside the gene matches. Germline V gene sequence: CDR1 KGHDR, CDR2 SFDVKD. The CDR3 is 12 amino acids. In DNA, the CDR3 is TGTGCCACCAGTGGGCGGGGGAGGGAGCAGTTCTTC. Amino acid sequence: CATSGRGREQFF.

V gene TRBV25-1 combines with J gene TRBJ1-6, with D maybe TRBD1 (5 bases). The V gene's germline CDR1 is MGHDK and CDR2 SYGVNS. Trimming removed 4 bases from V and 9 bases from J, with 16 bases in between. The length of the CDR3 is 15 residues. The CDR3 protein is CASSGGLGRGSPLHF. CDR3 coding DNA: TGTGCCAGCAGTGGGGGGTTGGGGAGGGGTTCACCCCTCCACTTT.

This clone was observed a few times. The chain joins TRBV2 to TRBJ1-6; D possibly corresponds to TRBD1 (5 bases). The V and J ends lost 0 bases and 8 bases respectively, with 8 bases between them. Per the germline V gene, CDR1 is SNHLY and CDR2 is FYNNEI. The CDR3 contains 14 residues. The CDR3 nucleotides read TGTGCCAGCAGTGAAGCAGGGGCCGATTCACCCCTCCACTTT. As protein: CASSEAGADSPLHF.

The chain joins TRBV14 to TRBJ1-4; D remains ambiguous. CDR3 size: 14 residues. V lost 0 bases, J lost 5 bases, and 7 bases lay in between. Per the germline V gene, CDR1 is SGHDN and CDR2 is FVKESK. CDR3 DNA sequence: TGTGCCAGCAGCCAAGATAGTTCAAATGAAAAACTGTTTTTT. It translates to CASSQDSSNEKLFF.

Written as DNA, the CDR3 is TGTGCCAGTAGTACCAGCGGGAGCTCCAATGAGCAGTTCTTC. Its translation: CASSTSGSSNEQFF. V usage is TRBV19 and J usage is TRBJ2-1, with TRBD2 identical over 8 bases. There are 14 residues in the CDR3. In germline, CDR1 is LNHDA, CDR2 SQIVND (reference sequence). V lost 4 bases to trimming and J lost 6 bases; unmatched junction nucleotides: 5.

The chain is built from TRBV7-9 and TRBJ2-7; TRBD2 matches at 10 bases. Germline V gene sequence: CDR1 SEHNR, CDR2 FQNEAQ (reference sequence). The CDR3 is 16 amino acids. After removal of 1 base from V and 3 bases from J, the junction contained 6 bases not matched to a gene. CDR3 sequence (DNA): TGTGCCAGCAGCTTAGTTATCACTAGCGGGAACTACGAGCAGTACTTC. This gives the protein CASSLVITSGNYEQYF.

J is TRBJ2-7 and V is TRBV4-2; the D gene is possibly TRBD2 (5 bases). Germline V gene data show CDR1 as LGHNA and CDR2 as YNFKEQ. V was shortened by 4 bases and J by 2 bases, with 12 bases between the two germline ends. This CDR3 is 14 amino acids long. The CDR3 reads CASSRVDSAYEQYF. CDR3 in DNA: TGTGCCAGCAGCCGTGTGGACTCAGCCTACGAGCAGTACTTC.

In its sample, this clone was seen a few times. The chain joins TRBV6-1 to TRBJ2-1, with 8 nucleotides matching TRBD2. CDR3 length: 16 residues. The V gene's germline CDR1 is MNHNS and CDR2 SASEGT. After removal of 2 bases from V and 5 bases from J, the junction contained 8 bases not matched to a gene. CDR3 region: CASSERAGGLDNEQFF. Written as DNA, the CDR3 is TGTGCCAGCAGTGAACGGGCGGGAGGATTGGACAATGAGCAGTTCTTC.

V usage is TRBV6-5 and J usage is TRBJ2-7; D call uncertain. In germline, CDR1 is MNHEY, CDR2 SVGAGI. The CDR3 is made up of 12 amino acids. V was pared by 7 bases and J by 7 bases, with 14 bases between. The chain's CDR3 is CASTQPSGEQYF. CDR3 DNA sequence: TGTGCCAGCACTCAACCGTCCGGGGAGCAGTACTTC.

This clone was recorded only once. The genes are TRBV4-1 and TRBJ2-1; 10 bases are shared with TRBD1. CDR1 and CDR2 from the germline V gene are MGHRA and YSYEKL. This CDR3 is 15 amino acids long. Trimming at V came to 4 bases and at J to 6 bases, leaving 6 bases not matched to a gene. For the CDR3, the DNA is TGCGCCAGCAGCCCCTGGACAGGGGGTGTCAATGAGCAGTTCTTC. It yields the protein CASSPWTGGVNEQFF.

This sequence joins TRBV28 and TRBJ1-2; tentatively, D is TRBD1 (5 bases). The germline gives CDR1 MDHEN, CDR2 SYDVKM. This CDR3 comprises 15 residues. Trimming took off 7 bases at V and 5 bases at J, with 20 bases between the two ends. The CDR3, as DNA: TGTGCCAGCACTGCGGGGGTAATTCAGCATTATGGCTACACCTTC. Translated: CASTAGVIQHYGYTF.

This rearrangement joins TRBV19 to TRBJ2-7, with D uncertain. The CDR3 runs to 14 residues. Germline lookup yields CDR1 LNHDA and CDR2 SQIVND (reference sequence). Trimming pared 3 bases from V and 0 bases from J, leaving 9 bases between. CDR3 bases: TGTGCCAGTAGTATCACGGAGAGCTCCTACGAGCAGTACTTC. Protein: CASSITESSYEQYF.

The chain's CDR3 is CASRITGAYEAFF. CDR3 sequence (DNA): TGTGCCAGCAGGATAACAGGAGCCTATGAAGCTTTCTTT. The V gene is TRBV28, the J gene TRBJ1-1; tentatively, D is TRBD1 (5 bases). The CDR3 runs to 13 residues. Trimming left V 6 bases short and J 7 bases short, with 15 bases between. Germline V gene lookup returns CDR1 MDHEN and CDR2 SYDVKM.

The chain uses TRBV6-5 and TRBJ2-7, with TRBD1 identical over 10 bases. V shed 6 bases, J shed 4 bases, and the junction held 6 bases outside the gene matches. The CDR3 sequence is 14 residues long. Per germline, CDR1 MNHEY and CDR2 SVGAGI. CDR3 nucleotide sequence: TGTGCCAGCAGGTTCGGACAGGGGGGTTACGAGCAGTACTTC. It translates to CASRFGQGGYEQYF.

This clone was counted a single time. The J gene is TRBJ2-6, the V gene TRBV24-1, with no clear D. Per germline, CDR1 KGHDR and CDR2 SFDVKD. Trimming cost V 2 bases and J 1 base, with 5 bases left between them. This CDR3 spans 15 amino acids. CDR3 in amino acids: CATSDSMSGANVLTF. CDR3 bases: TGTGCCACCAGTGATTCCATGTCTGGGGCCAACGTCCTGACTTTC.

CDR3 sequence: CASSQLSGSYEQYF. The CDR3 region has the DNA TGTGCCAGCAGCCAATTATCAGGCTCCTACGAGCAGTACTTC. The V call is TRBV14, the J call TRBJ2-7; no clear D. The CDR3 length is 14 residues. With 2 bases removed from V and 0 bases from J, the gap between germline ends came to 8 bases. CDR1 and CDR2 from the germline V gene are SGHDN and FVKESK.